These 5 T cell receptor beta chains were sequenced from one sample in a study of T cells after yellow fever vaccination. One entry per CDR3 protein, called by TCRdb with MiXCR from the 5' RACE reads. The repertoire holds approximately 74,000 distinct CDR3 sequences, with approximately 6.2% as singletons. Sequenced material: CD4+ T cells sorted from PBMCs, taken around 15 days after the first yellow fever vaccination. The receptors stem from a man aged 18 to 35 who received the YFV17D yellow fever vaccine.

This clonotype was seen ten or more times. This chain connects TRBV5-6 to TRBJ1-1; 7 bases fit TRBD1. This CDR3 has 15 residues. Germline loops: CDR1 SGHDT, CDR2 YYEEEE. The junction had 8 bases not matched to a gene; V was cut back by 4 bases and J by 2 bases. CDR3 DNA sequence: TGTGCCAGCAGCCGACAGGGAGAGGGAAACACTGAAGCTTTCTTT. Amino acid sequence: CASSRQGEGNTEAFF.

The table lists this clonotype with many counts. The V and J genes are TRBV7-2 and TRBJ2-3; D is possibly TRBD2 (5 bases). CDR1 and CDR2 (germline): SGHTA, FQGNSA. The CDR3 is 17 amino acids. Trimming stripped 2 bases from V and 0 bases from J, with 15 bases between. This CDR3 is CASSLWSSGLSTDTQYF. The CDR3 DNA follows: TGTGCCAGCAGCTTATGGTCCAGCGGTCTTAGCACAGATACGCAGTATTTT. Combining the CDR3 with reference TRBV7-2 and TRBJ2-3 gives the whole variable domain GAGVSQSPSNKVTEKGKDVELRCDPISGHTALYWYRQSLGQGLEFLIYFQGNSAPDKSGLPSDRFSAERTGGSVSTLTIQRTQQEDSAVYLCASSLWSSGLSTDTQYFGPGTRLTVL.

This clonotype was found many times. The chain joins TRBV6-2 or TRBV6-3 to TRBJ2-3, with 11 bases lining up with TRBD2. With 7 bases clipped from V and 3 bases from J, the junction kept 12 bases outside the gene matches. This CDR3 has 17 residues. CDR1 MNHEY and CDR2 SVGEGT come from the germline V gene. The CDR3 DNA is TGTGCCAGCATGCCCCTCAGAACTAGCGGGGGAACAGATACGCAGTATTTT. As protein: CASMPLRTSGGTDTQYF.

This clonotype was detected many times. This chain connects TRBV12-3 or TRBV12-4 to TRBJ1-2, with 9 nucleotides matching TRBD1. The CDR3 has 16 residues. J gave up 7 bases and V 6 bases, and 15 bases lay outside the gene matches. CDR3 loop: CASSQAGTGFGSGYTF. CDR3 DNA: TGTGCCAGCAGCCAAGCCGGGACAGGGTTTGGGTCTGGCTACACCTTC.

This clonotype was detected many times. The chain uses TRBV4-1 and TRBJ2-7; 9 positions match TRBD1. The V and J ends lost 4 bases and 4 bases, in that order; junction bases with no gene match: 8. Germline V gives CDR1 MGHRA, CDR2 YSYEKL. The CDR3 covers 15 residues. CDR3 coding DNA: TGCGCCAGCAGCCCCGGACAGGGGCCGAATTACGAGCAGTACGTC. Its translation is CASSPGQGPNYEQYV.